A single T cell receptor beta chain is shown here with its context. What antigen it recognizes has not been identified. The sample holds no much larger clone one base away, and base qualities are not on file. This record comes from a study of blood T cell repertoires in COVID-19 (dated by TCRdb to the early 2020s). General notes on the study: The collaborator samples originated in the United States, Italy and Spain and spanned the acute and convalescent phases of COVID-19. The material from the prospective study consisted of cDNA or gDNA derived from T cells, B-cell-depleted T cells, or PBMCs. Deeply sampled blood TCRbeta repertoires from subjects exposed to, actively infected with, or recovered from COVID-19 were included in the dataset. The repertoires were made available in a free public database intended to serve as a resource for research on the immune response to SARS-CoV-2. Samples came from the ongoing ImmuneRACE study (first 160 participants) plus 1,254 subjects from 6 global collaborators. A de-identified subject ID, COVID-19 status, age in years and sex were almost always included in the sample metadata. Where HLA class I and class II types were available, the types were taken from metadata supplied by the sample provider, not from assay-based typing.

TCRbeta CDR3 regions were amplified from genomic DNA by means of the immunoSEQ Assay, a bias-controlled multiplex PCR. Turning to the authors' computational methods: Nucleated cell counts per sample were estimated from amplification of reference gene primers within the assay. To quantify the absolute abundance of each unique TCRbeta CDR3 rearrangement, sequence reads were collapsed and filtered. For each sample, productive Simpson clonality was calculated as the square root of Simpson's diversity index over productive rearrangements. What TCRdb holds here is the immuneACCESS table cut down to in-frame rearrangements. Part of the clones is not present; checked against another copy, under half of the missing clones reflect an unresolved V gene, and the others are unexplained. V and J calls and clone size follow that table, whereas D and trimming were derived from the DNA. In all, the sample holds more than 50,000 clones, and over 75% of those were seen once. The ten largest clones add up to around an eighth of the sample.

What the study reported, not specific to this receptor: Clinical and demographic metadata were provided uncurated, with the amount varying by source and participant.

Collaborating institutions collected whole blood in K2EDTA tubes following their own protocols. For TCRbeta analysis, collaborator samples were shipped as frozen whole blood, as isolated PBMCs, or as DNA extracted from either sample type. The receptor was isolated from a human donor with active COVID-19. The donor label of this sample is uncertain. Sequenced sample: peripheral blood.

CDR3 reads: CASGSQSSGVAGKLFF. The DNA sequence is TGTGCTAGTGGTTCACAGTCGTCAGGGGTGGCCGGAAAACTGTTTTTT. This sequence uses TRBV12-5 and TRBJ1-4; D gene: possibly TRBD1, on 6 matching bases. The V and J ends are trimmed by 4 bases and 10 bases, leaving 22 bases between them. CDR1 and CDR2 (LGHNT, FRNRAP) derive from the germline V gene. The CDR3 has 16 amino acids, counting the end cysteine and phenylalanine. Only the CDR3 DNA is retained, 48 bases long and in frame from the first base.